The 20 T cell receptor beta chains below all came from one sample that was sequenced in a study of shared clonotypes between healthy human individuals. The assay was immunoSEQ multiplex PCR, and TCRdb's table has in-frame clones only and misses some. The table includes approximately 110,000 clones, roughly 70% detected once. The source material was memory CD8+ T cells sorted from blood. Indicated subset: CD45RO+ cells pooled with CCR7-negative TemRA cells. The receptor set was obtained from a woman between 25 and 40 years old in good health.

V and J are TRBV7-9 and TRBJ1-3; D gene unclear. This CDR3 has 14 residues. Germline V gene data show CDR1 as SEHNR and CDR2 as FQNEAQ (reference sequence). V lost 5 bases and J lost 0, with 8 bases in between. The CDR3 DNA is TGTGCCAGCAGCCTTATCGACTCTGGAAACACCATATATTTT. This codes for CASSLIDSGNTIYF.

This clone was detected a few times. The rearrangement uses TRBV5-6 and TRBJ2-7; weak D call: TRBD2 (6 bases). Deletions cut 4 bases from V and 1 base from J, with 12 bases between. Per germline, CDR1 SGHDT and CDR2 YYEEEE. CDR3 size: 14 residues. In DNA, the CDR3 is TGTGCCAGCAGCGTTGGAGGGGATTCCTACGAGCAGTACTTC. As protein: CASSVGGDSYEQYF.

The chain combines TRBV2 with TRBJ2-7; D is perhaps TRBD1 (5 bases). Trimming shortened V by 4 bases and J by 2 bases, and 6 bases separated the two germline ends. This CDR3 spans 12 amino acids. Per germline, CDR1 SNHLY and CDR2 FYNNEI. CDR3 region: CASSGQTYEQYF. CDR3 bases: TGTGCCAGCAGTGGACAGACCTACGAGCAGTACTTC.

In this sample, this clone turned up many times. The chain recombines TRBV4-2 with TRBJ2-7; D possibly matches TRBD1 or TRBD2 (5 bases each). V was shortened by 1 base and J by 2 bases, with 9 bases between the two germline ends. The germline V gene encodes CDR1 LGHNA and CDR2 YNFKEQ. This CDR3 region has 14 residues. The CDR3 nucleotides read TGTGCCAGCAGCCAAGGGGACGAAGCCTACGAGCAGTACTTC. The encoded protein is CASSQGDEAYEQYF.

The chain joins TRBV9 to TRBJ2-7; 12 positions agree with TRBD2. The CDR3 has 16 amino acids. CDR1 and CDR2 (germline): SGDLS, YYNGEE. The V gene end was trimmed by 3 bases and the J gene end by 7 bases; junction bases not matched to a gene: 11. DNA for the CDR3: TGTGCCAGCAGCGCAACTCCTAGCGGGAGGGCCGATGAGCAGTACTTC. Translating gives CASSATPSGRADEQYF.

The chain joins TRBV6-1 to TRBJ2-1; 12 positions agree with TRBD2. Trimming at V came to 6 bases and at J to 7 bases, leaving 7 bases not matched to a gene. The CDR3 runs to 15 residues. CDR1 MNHNS and CDR2 SASEGT come from the germline V gene. The CDR3 region is CASSLTSGSANEQFF. The DNA of the CDR3 is TGTGCCAGCAGCTTGACTAGCGGGAGTGCGAATGAGCAGTTCTTC.

The chain is built from TRBV6-1 and TRBJ1-1, with unresolved D. Germline V CDR1 and CDR2: MNHNS, SASEGT. The CDR3 has 10 amino acids. V lost 8 bases, J lost 8 bases, and 9 bases lay in between. CDR3 DNA: TGTGCCAGCGGGTTTACAGAAGCTTTCTTT. Residues: CASGFTEAFF.

This clone was counted only a few times. V gene TRBV4-2 combines with J gene TRBJ2-6, with D uncertain. Germline lookup yields CDR1 LGHNA and CDR2 YNFKEQ. The CDR3 is made up of 16 amino acids. V lost 0 bases and J lost 1, with 7 bases in between. In DNA, the CDR3 is TGTGCCAGCAGCCAAGAAGGTAGTTCTGGGGCCAACGTCCTGACTTTC. Translated: CASSQEGSSGANVLTF.

The chain has TRBV30 and TRBJ1-2; D gene unclear. The CDR3 has 13 residues. V dropped 0 bases and J dropped 6 bases, with 11 bases sitting between them. Looked up from germline, CDR1 is GTSNPN and CDR2 is SVGIG (reference sequence). The chain's CDR3 is CAWSVTRDDGYTF. DNA for the CDR3: TGTGCCTGGAGTGTCACGAGGGATGATGGCTACACCTTC.

The rearrangement joins TRBV6-5 to TRBJ2-7, with 8 nucleotides matching TRBD1. Germline CDR1 is MNHEY and CDR2 is SVGAGI. The junction had 5 bases not matched to a gene; V was cut back by 8 bases and J by 2 bases. The CDR3 consists of 13 residues. The CDR3 protein is CASQGQEAYEQYF. CDR3 sequence (DNA): TGTGCCAGCCAGGGACAGGAGGCCTACGAGCAGTACTTC.

This clone was counted between two and nine times. The V and J genes are TRBV6-1 and TRBJ2-1; the match to TRBD2 covers 10 bases. Trimming took 7 bases from V and 4 from J; bases not matched to a gene: 7. This CDR3 region has 15 residues. The germline V gene encodes CDR1 MNHNS and CDR2 SASEGT. The CDR3 protein is CASMDIAGGYNEQFF. The CDR3 nucleotides read TGTGCCAGCATGGACATAGCGGGAGGATACAATGAGCAGTTCTTC.

The chain links TRBV7-2 to TRBJ2-3; the D gene is possibly TRBD2 (6 bases). The CDR3 has 17 amino acids. CDR1 SGHTA and CDR2 FQGNSA come from the germline V gene. Trimming left V 2 bases short and J 0 bases short, with 15 bases between. The CDR3 reads CASSLRAVAASTDTQYF. CDR3 DNA: TGTGCCAGCAGCTTAAGGGCGGTAGCGGCTAGCACAGATACGCAGTATTTT.

The genes are TRBV27 and TRBJ2-3; D ambiguous. Trimming removed 6 bases at V and 3 bases at J, with 13 bases between. The CDR3 is made up of 14 amino acids. Germline-derived CDR1 and CDR2 are MNHEY and SMNVEV (reference sequence). The CDR3 DNA sequence: TGTGCCAGCAGCTCACCACCCGGGACAGATACGCAGTATTTT. It codes for CASSSPPGTDTQYF.

As concerns this clone: The same CDR3 also results from other DNA sequences found in this sample. The chain is built from TRBV5-1 and TRBJ2-3, with D possibly being TRBD1 (5 bases). The CDR3 runs 16 residues. Germline assignment: CDR1 SGHRS and CDR2 YFSETQ. V lost 0 bases and J lost 0, with 11 bases in between. CDR3 sequence reads: CASSLAQGPSTDTQYF. The CDR3 nucleotides read TGCGCCAGCAGCTTGGCCCAGGGCCCTAGCACAGATACGCAGTATTTT.

The chain links TRBV25-1 to TRBJ2-5; D call uncertain. Germline assignment: CDR1 MGHDK and CDR2 SYGVNS. The CDR3 runs to 11 residues. The V end was cut by 8 bases, the J end by 2 bases, with 6 bases between. This CDR3 is CASGTQETQYF. The CDR3 bases are TGTGCCAGCGGAACTCAAGAGACCCAGTACTTC.

The chain's CDR3 is CASSETGRGYEQYF. The CDR3 DNA is TGTGCCAGCAGCGAAACCGGGAGAGGGTACGAGCAGTACTTC. This chain connects TRBV9 to TRBJ2-7, with D tentatively TRBD2 (6 bases). Germline CDR1 and CDR2: SGDLS and YYNGEE. There are 14 residues in the CDR3. V lost 3 bases and J lost 4, with 14 bases in between.

This clone has only a few counts. J is TRBJ2-3 and V is TRBV6-4, with TRBD2 matching over 8 bases. Germline loops: CDR1 MRHNA, CDR2 SNTAGT. The CDR3 is 15 amino acids. After removal of 8 bases from V and 1 base from J, the junction contained 8 bases not matched to a gene. The CDR3 DNA follows: TGTGCCAGCGGAAGCGGGGGAGGGGGCACAGATACGCAGTATTTT. This codes for CASGSGGGGTDTQYF.

This clone was seen a single time. The rearrangement joins TRBV28 to TRBJ2-6; TRBD2 aligns across 10 bases. The CDR3 spans 18 residues. CDR1 is MDHEN and CDR2 is SYDVKM in the germline V gene. With 3 bases clipped from V and 0 bases from J, the junction kept 5 bases outside the gene matches. CDR3 region: CASSFRTSGDSGANVLTF. The CDR3 DNA reads TGTGCCAGCAGTTTTAGAACTAGCGGGGACTCTGGGGCCAACGTCCTGACTTTC.

This chain uses TRBV19 with TRBJ1-5, with TRBD1 as a possible D gene (6 bases). The CDR3 consists of 15 residues. V gave up 3 bases and J gave up 5 bases, with 14 bases separating them. Per germline, CDR1 LNHDA and CDR2 SQIVND (reference sequence). This CDR3 reads CASSIPQGGHQPQHF. The CDR3 bases are TGTGCCAGTAGTATCCCACAGGGAGGGCATCAGCCCCAGCATTTT. The complete variable domain, with remaining parts taken from reference TRBV19 and TRBJ1-5, reads DGGITQSPKYLFRKEGQNVTLSCEQNLNHDAMYWYRQDPGQGLRLIYYSQIVNDFQKGDIAEGYSVSREKKESFPLTVTSAQKNPTAFYLCASSIPQGGHQPQHFGDGTRLSIL.

The V gene is TRBV13, the J gene TRBJ1-1; D not certain. The V gene lost 1 base and the J gene lost 12 bases, with 21 bases spanning the gap. From germline, CDR1 is PRHDT and CDR2 FYEKMQ (reference sequence). CDR3 length equals 15 residues. The CDR3 nucleotides are TGTGCCAGCAGCTTAGAAGGAGTCCGCCCCCGGGAGTCTTTCTTT. It codes for CASSLEGVRPRESFF.